The clone carrying this TCR beta chain has just one count. No antigen is known for it. The assay was immunoSEQ multiplex PCR, and TCRdb's table has in-frame clones only and misses some. The sample includes about 11,000 clones, less than 55% of them seen just once. The CDR3 sequence is 15 residues long. Deletions cut 0 bases from V and 7 bases from J, with 15 bases between. From germline, CDR1 is MGHRA and CDR2 YSYEKL. This sample is drawn from a study of T cell clonotyping in hematopoietic cell transplantation. Study-wide points: Graft donor and pretransplant recipient Inverse Simpson Index values predicted broader posttransplant TCR diversity.

This TCR was recovered from a male patient aged 45-60 years who had an allogeneic stem cell transplant from an unrelated donor, so the T cells may come from the graft donor. Some clones in this sample may be carry-over from other donors' samples. The chain has TRBV4-1 and TRBJ1-2; D call uncertain. The sample in question was PBMCs, obtained 30 days after allogeneic stem cell transplant. CDR3 bases: TGCGCCAGCAGCCAAGACGGCCGTAATCCGGGTGGCTACACCTTC. Amino acid sequence: CASSQDGRNPGGYTF.